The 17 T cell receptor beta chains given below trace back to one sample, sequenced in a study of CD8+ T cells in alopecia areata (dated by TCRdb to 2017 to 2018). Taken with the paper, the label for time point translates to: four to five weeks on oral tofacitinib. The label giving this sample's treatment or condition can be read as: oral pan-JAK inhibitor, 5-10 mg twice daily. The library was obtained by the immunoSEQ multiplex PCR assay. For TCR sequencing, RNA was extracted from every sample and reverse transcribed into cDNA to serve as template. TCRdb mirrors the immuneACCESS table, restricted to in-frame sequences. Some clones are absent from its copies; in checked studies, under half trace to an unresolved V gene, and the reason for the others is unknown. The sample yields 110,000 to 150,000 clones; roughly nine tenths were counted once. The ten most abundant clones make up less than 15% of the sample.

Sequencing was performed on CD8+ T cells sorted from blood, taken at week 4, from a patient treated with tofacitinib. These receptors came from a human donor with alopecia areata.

Written as DNA, the CDR3 is TGCGCCAGCAGCTTGGATACAGGGAGGGAGCAGTACTTC. Protein sequence: CASSLDTGREQYF. The V call is TRBV5-1, the J call TRBJ2-7; either TRBD1 or TRBD2 may fit D (6 bases each). V was trimmed by 0 bases and J by 7 bases, leaving 11 bases between them. The CDR3 consists of 13 residues. Germline-derived CDR1 and CDR2 are SGHRS and YFSETQ. The full variable domain, with the rest looked up from reference TRBV5-1 and TRBJ2-7, is KAGVTQTPRYLIKTRGQQVTLSCSPISGHRSVSWYQQTPGQGLQFLFEYFSETQRNKGNFPGRFSGRQFSNSRSEMNVSTLELGDSALYLCASSLDTGREQYFGPGTRLTVT.

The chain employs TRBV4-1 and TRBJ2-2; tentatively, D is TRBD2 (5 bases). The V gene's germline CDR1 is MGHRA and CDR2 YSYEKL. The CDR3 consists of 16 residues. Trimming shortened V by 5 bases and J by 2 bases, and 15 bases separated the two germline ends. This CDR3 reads CASSRNRELNTGELFF. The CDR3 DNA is TGCGCCAGCAGCAGAAATAGGGAGCTTAACACCGGGGAGCTGTTTTTT.

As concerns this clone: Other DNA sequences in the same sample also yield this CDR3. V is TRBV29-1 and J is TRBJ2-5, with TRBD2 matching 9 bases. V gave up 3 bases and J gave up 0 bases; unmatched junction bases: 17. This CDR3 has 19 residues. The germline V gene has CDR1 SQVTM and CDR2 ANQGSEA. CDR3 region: CSVEDPGRPSGTYQETQYF. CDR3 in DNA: TGCAGCGTTGAGGATCCAGGGAGGCCTAGCGGGACTTACCAAGAGACCCAGTACTTC.

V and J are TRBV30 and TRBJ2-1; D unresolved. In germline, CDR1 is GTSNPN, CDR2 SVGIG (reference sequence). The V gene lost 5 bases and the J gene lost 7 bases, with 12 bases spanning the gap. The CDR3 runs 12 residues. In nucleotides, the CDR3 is TGTGCCTGGGAACCAACTACAAATGAGCAGTTCTTC. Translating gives CAWEPTTNEQFF.

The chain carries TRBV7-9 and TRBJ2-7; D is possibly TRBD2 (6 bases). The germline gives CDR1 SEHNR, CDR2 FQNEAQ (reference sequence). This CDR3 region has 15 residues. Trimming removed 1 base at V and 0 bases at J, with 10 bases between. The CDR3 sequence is CASSLGDSGSYEQYF. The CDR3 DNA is TGTGCCAGCAGCTTAGGGGATAGCGGCTCCTACGAGCAGTACTTC.

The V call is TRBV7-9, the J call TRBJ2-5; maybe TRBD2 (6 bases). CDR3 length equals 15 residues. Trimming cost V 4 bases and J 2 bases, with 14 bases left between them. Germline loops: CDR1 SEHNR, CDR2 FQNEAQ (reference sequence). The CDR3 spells CASSSRDRGQETQYF. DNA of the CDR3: TGTGCCAGCAGCTCCAGGGATCGGGGGCAAGAGACCCAGTACTTC.

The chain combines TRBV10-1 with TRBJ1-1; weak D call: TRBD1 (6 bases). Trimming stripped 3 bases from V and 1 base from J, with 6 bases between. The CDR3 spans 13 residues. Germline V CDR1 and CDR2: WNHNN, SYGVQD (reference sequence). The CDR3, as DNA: TGCGCCAGCAGTGACAGGGGGAACACTGAAGCTTTCTTT. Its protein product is CASSDRGNTEAFF.

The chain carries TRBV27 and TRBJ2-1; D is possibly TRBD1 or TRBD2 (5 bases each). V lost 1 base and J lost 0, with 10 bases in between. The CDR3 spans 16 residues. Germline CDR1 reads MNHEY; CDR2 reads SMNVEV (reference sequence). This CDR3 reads CASSLFGGPSYNEQFF. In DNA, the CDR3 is TGTGCCAGCAGTTTATTTGGGGGTCCCTCCTACAATGAGCAGTTCTTC.

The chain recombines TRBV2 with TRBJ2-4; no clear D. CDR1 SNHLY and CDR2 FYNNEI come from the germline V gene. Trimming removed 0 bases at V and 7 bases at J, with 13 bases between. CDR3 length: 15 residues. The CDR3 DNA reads TGTGCCAGCAGTGAAGCACGGCTATTTGTGAACATTCAGTACTTC. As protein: CASSEARLFVNIQYF. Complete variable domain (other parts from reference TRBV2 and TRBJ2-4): EPEVTQTPSHQVTQMGQEVILRCVPISNHLYFYWYRQILGQKVEFLVSFYNNEISEKSEIFDDQFSVERPDGSNFTLKIRSTKLEDSAMYFCASSEARLFVNIQYFGAGTRLSVL.

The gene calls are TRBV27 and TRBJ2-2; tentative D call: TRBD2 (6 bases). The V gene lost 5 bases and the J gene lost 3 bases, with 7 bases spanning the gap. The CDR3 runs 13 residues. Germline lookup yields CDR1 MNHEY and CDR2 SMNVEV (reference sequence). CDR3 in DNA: TGTGCCAGCAGTGGGGGGTACACCGGGGAGCTGTTTTTT. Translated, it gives CASSGGYTGELFF.

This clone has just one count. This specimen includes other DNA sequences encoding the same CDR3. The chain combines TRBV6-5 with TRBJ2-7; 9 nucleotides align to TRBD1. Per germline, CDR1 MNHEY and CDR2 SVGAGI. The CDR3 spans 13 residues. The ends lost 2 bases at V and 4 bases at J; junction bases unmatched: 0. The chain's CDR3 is CASSYGTGYEQYF. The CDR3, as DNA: TGTGCCAGCAGTTACGGGACAGGGTACGAGCAGTACTTC.

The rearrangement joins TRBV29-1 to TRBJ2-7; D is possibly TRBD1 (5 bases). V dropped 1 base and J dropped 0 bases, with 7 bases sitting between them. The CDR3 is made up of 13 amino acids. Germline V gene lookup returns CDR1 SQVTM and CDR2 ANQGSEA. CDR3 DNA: TGCAGCGTTGAAGGCAGGGCCTCCTACGAGCAGTACTTC. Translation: CSVEGRASYEQYF.

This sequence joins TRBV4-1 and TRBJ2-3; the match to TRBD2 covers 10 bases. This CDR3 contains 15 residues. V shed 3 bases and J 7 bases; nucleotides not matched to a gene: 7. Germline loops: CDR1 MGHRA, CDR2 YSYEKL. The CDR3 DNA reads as TGCGCCAGCAGCCAGGGACTAGCGCTACAGTATACGCAGTATTTT. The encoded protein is CASSQGLALQYTQYF.

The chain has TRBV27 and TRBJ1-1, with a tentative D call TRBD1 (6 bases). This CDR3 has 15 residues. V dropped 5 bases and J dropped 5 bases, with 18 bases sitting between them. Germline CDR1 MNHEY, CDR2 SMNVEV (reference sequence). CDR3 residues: CASSPPQGRRTEAFF. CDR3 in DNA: TGTGCCAGCAGTCCCCCCCAGGGGCGAAGGACTGAAGCTTTCTTT.

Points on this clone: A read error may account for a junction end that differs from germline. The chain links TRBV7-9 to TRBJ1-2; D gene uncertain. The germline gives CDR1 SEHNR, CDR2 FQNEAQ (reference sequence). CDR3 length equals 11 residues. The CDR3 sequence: CASSLIGEDGF. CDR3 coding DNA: TGTGCCAGCAGCTTAATTGGAGAAGATGGATTC.

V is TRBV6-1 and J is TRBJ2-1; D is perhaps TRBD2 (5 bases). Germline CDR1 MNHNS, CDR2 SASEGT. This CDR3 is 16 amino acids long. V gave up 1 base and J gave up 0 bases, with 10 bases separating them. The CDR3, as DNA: TGTGCCAGCAGTGAAGGGCGGGCGAGCTCCTACAATGAGCAGTTCTTC. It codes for CASSEGRASSYNEQFF.

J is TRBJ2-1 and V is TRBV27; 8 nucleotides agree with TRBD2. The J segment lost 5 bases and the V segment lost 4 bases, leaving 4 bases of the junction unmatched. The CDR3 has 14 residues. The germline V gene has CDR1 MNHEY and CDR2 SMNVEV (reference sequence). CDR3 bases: TGTGCCAGCAGTTGGACTAGCTGGGACAATGAGCAGTTCTTC. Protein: CASSWTSWDNEQFF.